This entry lists 5 T cell receptor beta chains sequenced from one sample in a study of Graves' ophthalmopathy and Graves' hyperthyroidism. The study amplified TCR beta CDR3 regions using RNA transcripts. The library came from an HTBI-primed first-round RT-PCR and a second-round multiplex PCR. TCRdb reanalysed the multiplex PCR reads using MiXCR and keeps one entry per CDR3 protein. Of about 500,000 distinct CDR3 sequences detected, less than 45% appear once; the ten largest clones hold about 4%. The specimen sequenced was peripheral blood or thyroid tissue (not recorded which). Source of these receptors: an adult man with Graves' hyperthyroidism.

The gene calls are TRBV20-1 and TRBJ2-2; no clear D gene. V shed 4 bases and J shed 7 bases, with 7 bases lying between them. The length of the CDR3 is 11 residues. Germline values: CDR1 DFQATT, CDR2 SNEGSKA (reference sequence). The CDR3 DNA follows: TGCAGTGCTACCCATAGCGGGGAGCTGTTTTTT. It translates to CSATHSGELFF.

V gene TRBV7-2 combines with J gene TRBJ2-5, with D perhaps given as TRBD1 or TRBD2 (6 bases each). Germline lookup yields CDR1 SGHTA and CDR2 FQGNSA. The CDR3 is 18 amino acids. The V and J ends lost 5 bases and 5 bases respectively, with 27 bases between them. The CDR3 nucleotides read TGTGCCAGCAGCCCTGGAGTACACGCGAACACCGGGGGCGAGACCCAGTACTTC. Its protein is CASSPGVHANTGGETQYF.

In its sample, this clonotype was seen many times. The rearrangement links TRBV27 to TRBJ2-5; the match to TRBD1 covers 9 bases. V lost 5 bases to trimming and J lost 5 bases; unmatched junction nucleotides: 9. The CDR3 has 15 amino acids. Germline V gene sequence: CDR1 MNHEY, CDR2 SMNVEV (reference sequence). The CDR3 coding sequence is TGTGCCAGCAGTCTCGGGACAGGGCTCGATGAGACCCAGTACTTC. This encodes CASSLGTGLDETQYF.

The chain carries TRBV20-1 and TRBJ1-5; 10 bases match TRBD1. Germline CDR1 and CDR2: DFQATT and SNEGSKA (reference sequence). The CDR3 runs 15 residues. With V trimmed by 8 bases and J by 6 bases, 13 bases remained unmatched. CDR3 nucleotide sequence: TGCAGTCTATATTGGGGACAGGGGATAACTCAGCCCCAGCATTTT. It is translated as CSLYWGQGITQPQHF.

The gene calls are TRBV20-1 and TRBJ2-3, with 12 bases matching TRBD2. CDR3 length equals 16 residues. The V segment lost 6 bases and the J segment 0 bases; nucleotides outside the gene matches: 7. CDR1 is DFQATT and CDR2 is SNEGSKA in the germline V gene (reference sequence). The CDR3 is CSAETGTSGSTDTQYF. The CDR3 DNA reads TGCAGTGCGGAAACAGGGACTAGCGGGAGCACAGATACGCAGTATTTT.